Shown below are 20 T cell receptor beta chains from a single sample sequenced in a study of blood T cell repertoires in COVID-19. This table comes from immunoSEQ multiplex PCR, and its TCRdb copy is limited to in-frame clones, with some not included. The data show about 46,000 clones, about 86% seen once. Input material: peripheral blood. These receptors all come from a man between 60 and 75 years old with acute or convalescent COVID-19.

This chain joins TRBV6-5 and TRBJ2-1, with 7 bases aligning to TRBD1. Trimming took 6 bases from V and 6 from J; bases not matched to a gene: 11. Looked up from germline, CDR1 is MNHEY and CDR2 is SVGAGI. The CDR3 loop spans 15 amino acids. The CDR3 loop reads CASRATSRGPNEQFF. In DNA form, the CDR3 reads TGTGCCAGCAGGGCCACTAGTAGGGGGCCCAATGAGCAGTTCTTC.

The chain employs TRBV5-6 and TRBJ2-7; no definite D call. Germline V gene lookup returns CDR1 SGHDT and CDR2 YYEEEE. Trimming took 1 base from V and 7 from J, leaving 18 bases between them. The CDR3 is 15 amino acids. The DNA of the CDR3 is TGTGCCAGCAGCTTGCTGACTCTCGCTGAGGAAGAGCAGTACTTC. Its translation is CASSLLTLAEEEQYF.

This chain joins TRBV4-2 and TRBJ1-3, with D perhaps matching TRBD1 (5 bases). The CDR3 is 15 amino acids. Germline lookup yields CDR1 LGHNA and CDR2 YNFKEQ. Between the trimmed V and J ends, which lost 0 bases and 7 bases, there was a span of 13 bases. In DNA, the CDR3 is TGTGCCAGCAGCCAAGACAGGGCGAGTTGGAACACCATATATTTT. Translated: CASSQDRASWNTIYF.

This clone was counted a single time. This chain links TRBV20-1 with TRBJ2-7; 11 bases align to TRBD1. The germline V gene encodes CDR1 DFQATT and CDR2 SNEGSKA (reference sequence). The ends lost 3 bases at V and 5 bases at J; junction bases unmatched: 6. The CDR3 is 14 residues long. CDR3 DNA sequence: TGCAGTGCTAGTCTAGGGGACAGGGGGAACGAGCAGTACTTC. Protein sequence: CSASLGDRGNEQYF.

The chain employs TRBV28 and TRBJ1-2; 9 nucleotides align to TRBD1. V lost 6 bases to trimming and J lost 4 bases; unmatched junction nucleotides: 9. The V gene's germline CDR1 is MDHEN and CDR2 SYDVKM. This CDR3 comprises 15 residues. CDR3 residues: CASRPGQGRGYGYTF. For the CDR3, the DNA is TGTGCCAGCAGACCGGGACAGGGACGCGGCTATGGCTACACCTTC.

The chain couples TRBV18 to TRBJ1-6, with 8 nucleotides matching TRBD1. Germline V lookup: CDR1 KGHSH, CDR2 LQKENI. The CDR3 is 15 residues long. The V and J ends lost 3 bases and 7 bases, in that order; junction bases with no gene match: 5. The CDR3 here is CASSPQGTGNSPLHF. In DNA, the CDR3 is TGTGCCAGCTCACCGCAAGGGACAGGAAATTCACCCCTCCACTTT.

This clone came up a few times. This rearrangement joins TRBV6-2 or TRBV6-3 to TRBJ1-5, with 10 bases fitting TRBD1. Trimming cost V 5 bases and J 5 bases; bases outside gene matches: 6. The CDR3 runs 15 residues. The germline V gene has CDR1 MNHEY and CDR2 SVGEGT. This chain's CDR3 is CASSKPGTGDQPQHF. Written as DNA, the CDR3 is TGTGCCAGCAGTAAACCAGGGACAGGGGATCAGCCCCAGCATTTT.

The CDR3 coding sequence is TGTGCCAGCTCACCAGTCACAGGGGGCGCGCGGGAGCAGTACTTC. Translated, it gives CASSPVTGGAREQYF. The V gene is TRBV18, the J gene TRBJ2-7, with 9 bases fitting TRBD1. V was clipped by 2 bases and J by 7 bases; unmatched bases: 9. Per the germline V gene, CDR1 is KGHSH and CDR2 is LQKENI. The length of the CDR3 is 15 residues.

This clone was found once. This rearrangement joins TRBV6-2 or TRBV6-3 to TRBJ1-1, with a weak D call TRBD1 (6 bases). Germline-derived CDR1 and CDR2 are MNHEY and SVGEGT. V lost 2 bases and J lost 1, with 11 bases in between. CDR3 length: 15 residues. This CDR3 is CASSYDPTGNTEAFF. The CDR3 DNA reads as TGTGCCAGCAGTTACGACCCGACAGGGAACACTGAAGCTTTCTTT.

This CDR3 reads CAFSPQHF. CDR3 nucleotide sequence: TGTGCCTTCTCCCCCCAGCATTTT. The chain couples TRBV30 to TRBJ1-5, with unresolved D. The CDR3 is 8 residues long. Germline V gives CDR1 GTSNPN, CDR2 SVGIG (reference sequence). V shed 7 bases and J shed 10 bases, with 5 bases lying between them.

The chain is built from TRBV5-6 and TRBJ1-4; no reliable D call. Germline CDR1 is SGHDT and CDR2 is YYEEEE. V lost 0 bases to trimming and J lost 0 bases, with 6 bases between them. The CDR3 loop spans 15 amino acids. The CDR3 DNA follows: TGTGCCAGCAGCTTGGCAGGAACAACTAATGAAAAACTGTTTTTT. Translation gives CASSLAGTTNEKLFF.

V usage is TRBV7-9 and J usage is TRBJ1-4, with D possibly being TRBD1 (6 bases). This CDR3 spans 14 amino acids. V was clipped by 4 bases and J by 10 bases, with 16 bases between them. In germline, CDR1 is SEHNR, CDR2 FQNEAQ (reference sequence). The CDR3 bases are TGTGCCAGCAGCTCAGGGGTCGGGTTTATAAAACTGTTTTTT. Its translation is CASSSGVGFIKLFF.

V and J are TRBV7-2 and TRBJ1-3, with D unclear. The V gene's germline CDR1 is SGHTA and CDR2 FQGNSA. Trimming shortened V by 1 base and J by 0 bases, and 10 bases separated the two germline ends. CDR3 length equals 16 residues. The CDR3 DNA reads as TGTGCCAGCAGCTTAGAGGCGAGGATCTCTGGAAACACCATATATTTT. Protein: CASSLEARISGNTIYF. The entire variable domain, with the rest obtained from reference TRBV7-2 and TRBJ1-3, is as follows: GAGVSQSPSNKVTEKGKDVELRCDPISGHTALYWYRQSLGQGLEFLIYFQGNSAPDKSGLPSDRFSAERTGGSVSTLTIQRTQQEDSAVYLCASSLEARISGNTIYFGEGSWLTVV.

This chain uses TRBV5-1 with TRBJ2-5; TRBD2 matches at 14 bases. The ends lost 3 bases at V and 5 bases at J; junction bases unmatched: 9. CDR3 length equals 17 residues. The germline V gene encodes CDR1 SGHRS and CDR2 YFSETQ. This chain's CDR3 is CASSSQTSGGAEETQYF. The DNA for the CDR3 is TGCGCCAGCAGCTCACAGACTAGCGGGGGGGCCGAGGAGACCCAGTACTTC.

The chain joins TRBV11-2 to TRBJ2-3, with TRBD2 matching over 14 bases. The CDR3 consists of 14 residues. The V segment lost 8 bases and the J segment 14 bases; nucleotides outside the gene matches: 12. CDR1 is SGHAT, CDR2 FQNNGV, per germline. CDR3 DNA sequence: TGTGCCAGCGGACTAGCGGGAGGAATGTTTTTGTCGTATTTT. Translation: CASGLAGGMFLSYF.

This chain joins TRBV6-2 or TRBV6-3 and TRBJ2-5; D perhaps matches TRBD1 (5 bases). Germline V lookup: CDR1 MNHEY, CDR2 SVGEGT. V was cut by 5 bases and J by 8 bases, with 12 bases left in between. The CDR3 extends over 12 amino acids. CDR3: CASSASGSTQYF. Written as DNA, the CDR3 is TGTGCCAGCAGTGCCTCAGGGTCAACCCAGTACTTC.

This clone was recorded only once. This rearrangement joins TRBV11-2 to TRBJ2-7; possible D gene TRBD1, 5 bases. CDR1 is SGHAT, CDR2 FQNNGV, per germline. Trimming shortened V by 4 bases and J by 2 bases, and 24 bases separated the two germline ends. The CDR3 has 18 amino acids. The CDR3 spells CASSSINIRTRRAYEQYF. CDR3 nucleotides: TGTGCCAGCAGCTCAATAAATATAAGGACACGACGAGCCTACGAGCAGTACTTC.

The rearrangement joins TRBV7-9 to TRBJ2-7; possibly TRBD2 for D (7 bases). CDR3 length: 17 residues. Trimming cost V 5 bases and J 4 bases, with 24 bases left between them. From germline, CDR1 is SEHNR and CDR2 FQNEAQ (reference sequence). The CDR3 DNA is TGTGCCAGCAGCCCAGGGGCGGGGGTCGACATCGAATACGAGCAGTACTTC. Its translation: CASSPGAGVDIEYEQYF.

The V and J genes are TRBV11-2 and TRBJ1-1; D is unclear. CDR3 length equals 13 residues. The germline V and J ends were trimmed by 5 bases and 7 bases, with 14 bases remaining between them. CDR1 SGHAT and CDR2 FQNNGV come from the germline V gene. CDR3 amino acids: CASSPDKLGEAFF. CDR3 nucleotide sequence: TGTGCCAGCAGCCCAGACAAACTGGGTGAAGCTTTCTTT.

The V and J genes are TRBV9 and TRBJ2-3, with TRBD2 identical over 8 bases. The CDR3 spans 16 residues. Germline V CDR1 and CDR2: SGDLS, YYNGEE. With V trimmed by 2 bases and J by 0 bases, 5 bases remained unmatched. CDR3 sequence (DNA): TGTGCCAGCAGCGTCGGGGGGGCTACTAGCACAGATACGCAGTATTTT. It codes for CASSVGGATSTDTQYF.